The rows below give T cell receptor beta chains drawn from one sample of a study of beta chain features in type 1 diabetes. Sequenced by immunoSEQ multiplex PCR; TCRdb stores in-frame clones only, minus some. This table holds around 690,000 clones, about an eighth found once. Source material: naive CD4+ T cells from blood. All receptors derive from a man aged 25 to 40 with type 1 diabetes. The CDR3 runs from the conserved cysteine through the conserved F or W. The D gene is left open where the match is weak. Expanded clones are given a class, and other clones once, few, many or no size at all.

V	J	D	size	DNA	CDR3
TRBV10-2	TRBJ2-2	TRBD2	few	TGCGCCAGCAGTGTGACTAGCGGGTACACCGGGGAGCTGTTTTTT	CASSVTSGYTGELFF
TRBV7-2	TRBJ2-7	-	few	TGTGCCAGCAGCCCCCAACAGGACTCCTACGAGCAGTACTTC	CASSPQQDSYEQYF
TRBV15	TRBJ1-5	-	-	TGTGCCACCAGCAGAGATCGAGGACGGTCCCAGCATTTT	CATSRDRGRSQHF
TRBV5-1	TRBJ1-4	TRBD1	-	TGCGCCAGCAGCTTATTCCTAGGACAGGAGGGTGAAAAACTGTTTTTT	CASSLFLGQEGEKLFF
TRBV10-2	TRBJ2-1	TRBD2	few	TGCGCCAGCAGGGCGGGGGGAGAACGCAATGAGCAGTTCTTC	CASRAGGERNEQFF
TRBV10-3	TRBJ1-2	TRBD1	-	TGTGCCATCAGCGAGACAGGGCTTCGATATGGCTACACCTTC	CAISETGLRYGYTF
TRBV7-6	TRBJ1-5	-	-	TGTGCCAGCAGCCAGGCCGGAGGGCTCCAGCCCCAGCATTTT	CASSQAGGLQPQHF
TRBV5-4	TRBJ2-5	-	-	TGTGCCAGCAGCTCGGCTAAGGGCGCCAGAGAGACCCAGTACTTC	CASSSAKGARETQYF
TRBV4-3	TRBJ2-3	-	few	TGCGCCAGCAGCCACGTGGCGGGGGCGGGAGATACGCAGTATTTT	CASSHVAGAGDTQYF
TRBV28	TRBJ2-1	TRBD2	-	TGTTCCAGCAGCTCATCTAGCGGGGGGGGCCTGCCCTCCTACAATGAGCAGTTCTTC	CSSSSSSGGGLPSYNEQFF
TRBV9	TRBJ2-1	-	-	TGTGCCAGCAGCGTAGGGGGGGTTTTAGGCAATGAGCAGTTCTTC	CASSVGGVLGNEQFF
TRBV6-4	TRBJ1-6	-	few	TGTGCCAGCAGAGCCGGCGAGGCTCGGGGGGCCCTCCACTTT	CASRAGEARGALHF
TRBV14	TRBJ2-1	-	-	TGTGCCAGCAGCCAAGCCTATGGAGAGGGATCCTACAATGAGCAGTTCTTC	CASSQAYGEGSYNEQFF
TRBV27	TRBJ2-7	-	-	TGTGCCAGCAGTTTAGGGGCGGGGTGGAACTACGAGCAGTACTTC	CASSLGAGWNYEQYF
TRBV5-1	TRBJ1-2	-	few	TGCGCCAGCAGCCCCAACCCGACAGAGAACTATGGCTACACCTTC	CASSPNPTENYGYTF
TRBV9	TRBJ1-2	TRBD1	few	TGTGCCAGCAGCGCAATACAGGGGCACTATGGCTACACCTTC	CASSAIQGHYGYTF
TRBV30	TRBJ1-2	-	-	TGTGCCTGGAATCGTGGGGGTTGGGACTATGGCTACACCTTC	CAWNRGGWDYGYTF
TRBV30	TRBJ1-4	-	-	TGTGCCTGGCGGGGTCCGGCAGGTGCTAATGAAAAACTGTTTTTT	CAWRGPAGANEKLFF
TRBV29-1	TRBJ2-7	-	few	TGCAGCGTCTCAGGGGTCCTTAGCTCCTACGAGCAGTACTTC	CSVSGVLSSYEQYF
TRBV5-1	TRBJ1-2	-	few	TGCGCCAGCAGCTTGGCCAGGGGCAGGGAATTCGCTAACTATGGCTACACCTTC	CASSLARGREFANYGYTF
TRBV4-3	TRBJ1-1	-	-	TGCGCCAGCAGCGGGAGTTTCGCCCGCCGGAACACTGAAGCTTTCTTT	CASSGSFARRNTEAFF
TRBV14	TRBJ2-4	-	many	TGTGCCAGCAGCCAAGAAAGTGTAGCCAAAAACATTCAGTACTTC	CASSQESVAKNIQYF
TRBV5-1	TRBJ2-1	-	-	TGCGCCAGCAGCTTTGGTATGGGCCAGGGTCAGAATGAGCAGTTCTTC	CASSFGMGQGQNEQFF
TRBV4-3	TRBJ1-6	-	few	TGCGCCAGCAGCCGGCTATATGGGGGAGGGGCTATGGATTCACCCCTCCACTTT	CASSRLYGGGAMDSPLHF
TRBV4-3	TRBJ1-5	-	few	TGCGCCAGCAGCCAAGATTCCAGGGGCAATCAGCCCCAGCATTTT	CASSQDSRGNQPQHF
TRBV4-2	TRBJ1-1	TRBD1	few	TGTGCCAGCAGCCTTGGGACAGAGGATATGAACACTGAAGCTTTCTTT	CASSLGTEDMNTEAFF
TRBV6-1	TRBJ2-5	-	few	TGTGCCAGCAGGACTTCACCAGGGACCCAGTACTTC	CASRTSPGTQYF
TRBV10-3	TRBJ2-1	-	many	TGTGCCATCAGTGAGTCTGTGGGGCAGTTCTTC	CAISESVGQFF
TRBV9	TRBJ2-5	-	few	TGTGCCAGCAGCACCCGCGGCCCTCATCACCAAGAGACCCAGTACTTC	CASSTRGPHHQETQYF
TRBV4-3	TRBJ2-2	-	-	TGCGCCAGCAGCCAAGATCGGAAGGTGGGGACACTCTCCACCGGGGAGCTGTTTTTT	CASSQDRKVGTLSTGELFF
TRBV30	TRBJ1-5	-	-	TGTGCCTGGAGCCGGGACACCAATCAGCCCCAGCATTTT	CAWSRDTNQPQHF
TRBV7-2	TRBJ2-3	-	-	TGTGCCAGCAGCTCCCGGTTCGGGACCAGACAAGGCACAGATACGCAGTATTTT	CASSSRFGTRQGTDTQYF
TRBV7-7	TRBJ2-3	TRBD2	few	TGTGCTAGCAGCTTTGGTAGCGGGGTTTCAGATACGCAGTATTTT	CASSFGSGVSDTQYF
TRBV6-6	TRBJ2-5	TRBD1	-	TGTGCCAGCAGTCAGGACAGGGGGCAAGAGACCCAGTACTTC	CASSQDRGQETQYF
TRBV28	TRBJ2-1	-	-	TGTGCCAGCAACTCCGGGACTCAGCAGCAGTTCTTC	CASNSGTQQQFF
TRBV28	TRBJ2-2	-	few	TGTGCCAGCAGCACAGGGTTGCACACCGGGGAGCTGTTTTTT	CASSTGLHTGELFF
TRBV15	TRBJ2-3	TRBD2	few	TGTGCCACCAGCAGAGATAGAACTAGCGGGGTTGATACGCAGTATTTT	CATSRDRTSGVDTQYF
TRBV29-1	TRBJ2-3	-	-	TGCAGCGTTGAACCGCTCAGCCGAAAAACAGATACGCAGTATTTT	CSVEPLSRKTDTQYF
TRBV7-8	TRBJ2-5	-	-	TGTGCCAGCAGCACGACAGGGAGGAGGGTCCAAGAGACCCAGTACTTC	CASSTTGRRVQETQYF
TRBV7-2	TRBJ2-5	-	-	TGTGCCAGCAGCCCACAGGGGGGGAAGACCCAGTACTTC	CASSPQGGKTQYF
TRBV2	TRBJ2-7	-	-	TGTGCCAGCAGTGAGTCACAGGTCTCCTACGAGCAGTACTTC	CASSESQVSYEQYF
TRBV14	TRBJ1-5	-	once	TGTGCCAGCAGCCAAGATAGGACGGCAAATCAGCCCCAGCATTTT	CASSQDRTANQPQHF
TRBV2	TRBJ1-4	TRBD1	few	TGTGCCAGCGGGACAGATGAAAAACTGTTTTTT	CASGTDEKLFF
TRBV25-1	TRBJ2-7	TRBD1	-	TGTGCCAGCAGTTCACAGGGGATCTACGAGCAGTACTTC	CASSSQGIYEQYF
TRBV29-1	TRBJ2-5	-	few	TGCAGCGTTGAGTCGGTTGAAGAGACCCAGTACTTC	CSVESVEETQYF
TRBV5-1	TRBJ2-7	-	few	TGCGCCAGCAGCTTGGGTCAGCGCCCGGCACTCACTCATCAGTACTTC	CASSLGQRPALTHQYF
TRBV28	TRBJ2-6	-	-	TGTGCCAGCAGTTTCCGCAGGGATTCATCTGGGGCCAACGTCCTGACTTTC	CASSFRRDSSGANVLTF
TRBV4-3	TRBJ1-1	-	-	TGCGCCAGCAGCCATCTGGGGCAGGGCCAGGCCACTGAAGCTTTCTTT	CASSHLGQGQATEAFF
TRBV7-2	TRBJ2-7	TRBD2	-	TGTGCCAGCACCTCCCAGCTTAGCGGGACTTACGAGCAGTACTTC	CASTSQLSGTYEQYF
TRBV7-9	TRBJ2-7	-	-	TGTGCCAGCAGCTTAGAAGGGACATTCCCCCACGAGCAGTACTTC	CASSLEGTFPHEQYF
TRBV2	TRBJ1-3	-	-	TGTGCCAGCAGTGACAGGGGCCATGGAAACACCATATATTTT	CASSDRGHGNTIYF
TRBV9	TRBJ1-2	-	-	TGTGCCAGCAGCTCACGGCAAAGAGGCGACTATGGCTACACCTTC	CASSSRQRGDYGYTF
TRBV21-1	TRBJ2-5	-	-	TGTGCCAGCCCCTACCTAGGGGGGTCTTCCGGAGAGACCCAGTACTTC	CASPYLGGSSGETQYF
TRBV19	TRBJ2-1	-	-	TGTGCCAGTAGCCACCGACAGGAGCCTTACAATGAGCAGTTCTTC	CASSHRQEPYNEQFF
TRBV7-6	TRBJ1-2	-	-	TGTGCCAGCAGCTTCGACACCAATGGCTACACCTTC	CASSFDTNGYTF